The 10 T cell receptor beta chains reported below all come from one sample, sequenced in a study of blood T cell repertoires in COVID-19. Repertoires were generated with immunoSEQ multiplex PCR, while TCRdb's copy carries only in-frame clones and drops some. The sample contains 200,000 to 250,000 clones, 85% to 90% of which appear only once. The sample was PBMCs or T cells enriched from blood (not recorded which). The receptors were sampled from a woman aged 18 to 35 in a cohort exposed to, infected with or recovered from COVID-19 (not recorded which).

Many counts were recorded for this clone. The CDR3 here is CATRDRGPNEQFF. Here the CDR3 DNA reads TGTGCCACCAGGGACAGGGGGCCCAATGAGCAGTTCTTC. The chain is built from TRBV21-1 and TRBJ2-1; the table names TRBD1, a call not compared with the DNA. TRBV21-1 is assigned pseudogene status. The CDR3 extends over 13 amino acids.

J is TRBJ2-7 and V is TRBV29-1; 7 bases map to TRBD1. CDR1 is SQVTM and CDR2 is ANQGSEA in the germline V gene. Trimming cost V 7 bases and J 5 bases; bases outside gene matches: 5. The CDR3 runs to 11 residues. Here the CDR3 reads CSGGQWNEQYF. The CDR3 DNA follows: TGCAGCGGGGGACAGTGGAACGAGCAGTACTTC.

The gene calls are TRBV3-1 (or the pseudogene TRBV3-2) and TRBJ2-3; the match to TRBD2 covers 9 bases. Germline V CDR1 and CDR2: LGHDT, YNNKEL (reference sequence). CDR3 length equals 19 residues. V trimming: 0 bases; J trimming: 0 bases; junction bases outside the gene matches: 10. CDR3 region: CASSQDLPTSGISTDTQYF. The CDR3 coding sequence is TGTGCCAGCAGCCAAGATTTGCCGACTAGCGGCATTAGCACAGATACGCAGTATTTT.

In its sample, this clone was seen a few times. The V gene is TRBV2, the J gene TRBJ2-3; 15 positions match TRBD2. Germline V gives CDR1 SNHLY, CDR2 FYNNEI. The CDR3 sequence is 19 residues long. The junction had 10 bases not matched to a gene; V was cut back by 5 bases and J by 1 base. The chain's CDR3 is CASSRTSGGVGLGTDTQYF. The DNA of the CDR3 is TGTGCCAGCAGTCGGACTAGCGGGGGGGTTGGGCTCGGCACAGATACGCAGTATTTT. Variable domain in full (rest from reference TRBV2 and TRBJ2-3): EPEVTQTPSHQVTQMGQEVILRCVPISNHLYFYWYRQILGQKVEFLVSFYNNEISEKSEIFDDQFSVERPDGSNFTLKIRSTKLEDSAMYFCASSRTSGGVGLGTDTQYFGPGTRLTVL.

The V call is TRBV11-3, the J call TRBJ1-2; 10 positions agree with TRBD1. The CDR3 totals 14 residues. Germline loops: CDR1 SGHNT, CDR2 YENEEA. Trimming at V came to 4 bases and at J to 8 bases, leaving 7 bases not matched to a gene. For the CDR3, the DNA is TGTGCCAGCAGCTCAGGGGGGACAGGGGTAGGCTACACCTTC. Translating gives CASSSGGTGVGYTF.

As DNA, the CDR3 is TGCGCCAGCAGCCAAGATCCGGCAGGGGGGAAGGAAAAACTGTTTTTT. As protein: CASSQDPAGGKEKLFF. The V and J genes are TRBV4-1 and TRBJ1-4; 7 bases fit TRBD1. Germline values: CDR1 MGHRA, CDR2 YSYEKL. This CDR3 comprises 16 residues. Germline trimming cut 0 bases from V and 8 bases from J; bases unmatched to any gene: 9.

J is TRBJ2-7 and V is TRBV7-8, with a possible D match to TRBD1 (5 bases). The CDR3 extends over 15 amino acids. Germline assignment: CDR1 SGHVS and CDR2 FQNEAQ. The V and J ends lost 1 base and 0 bases respectively, with 10 bases between them. This CDR3 reads CASSLGVTVSYEQYF. Here the CDR3 DNA reads TGTGCCAGCAGCTTAGGAGTGACAGTCTCCTACGAGCAGTACTTC. Looking up the rest from reference TRBV7-8 and TRBJ2-7 gives the full variable domain: GAGVSQSPRYKVAKRGQDVALRCDPISGHVSLFWYQQALGQGPEFLTYFQNEAQLDKSGLPSDRFFAERPEGSVSTLKIQRTQQEDSAVYLCASSLGVTVSYEQYFGPGTRLTVT.

This clone was seen just once. The chain recombines TRBV20-1 with TRBJ2-3, with 12 bases that match TRBD2. J lost 0 bases, V lost 3 bases, and 10 bases had no gene match. CDR3 length: 18 residues. The germline gives CDR1 DFQATT, CDR2 SNEGSKA (reference sequence). For the CDR3, the DNA is TGCAGTGCTAGTGGGCTAGCGGGGGGGAAGCCTAGCACAGATACGCAGTATTTT. Its protein is CSASGLAGGKPSTDTQYF.

The genes are TRBV12-3 or TRBV12-4 and TRBJ2-3, with TRBD2 as a possible D gene (6 bases). CDR3 length: 13 amino acids. V was cut by 6 bases and J by 3 bases, with 10 bases left in between. CDR3 DNA sequence: TGTGCCAGCAGCCCTCTAGCGACAGATACGCAGTATTTT. Encoded protein: CASSPLATDTQYF.

The chain recombines TRBV7-9 with TRBJ1-4; TRBD1 is a possible D gene (5 bases). Germline V lookup: CDR1 SEHNR, CDR2 FQNEAQ (reference sequence). The CDR3 has 14 residues. V gave up 5 bases and J gave up 2 bases, with 9 bases separating them. Here the CDR3 DNA reads TGTGCCAGCAGCAGCTCAGGGACTAATGAAAAACTGTTTTTT. Its protein product is CASSSSGTNEKLFF.